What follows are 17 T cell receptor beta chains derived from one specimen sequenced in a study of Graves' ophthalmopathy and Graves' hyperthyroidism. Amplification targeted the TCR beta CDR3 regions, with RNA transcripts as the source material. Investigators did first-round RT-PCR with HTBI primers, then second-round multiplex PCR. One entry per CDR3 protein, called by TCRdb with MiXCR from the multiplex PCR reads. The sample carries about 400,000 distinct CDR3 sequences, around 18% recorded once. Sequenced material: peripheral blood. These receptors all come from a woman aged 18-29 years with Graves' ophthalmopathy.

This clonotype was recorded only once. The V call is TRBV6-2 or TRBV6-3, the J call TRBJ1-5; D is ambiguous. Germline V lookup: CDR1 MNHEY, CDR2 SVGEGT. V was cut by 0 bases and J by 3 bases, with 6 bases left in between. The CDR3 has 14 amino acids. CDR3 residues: CASSYSAYNQPQHF. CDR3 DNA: TGTGCCAGCAGTTACTCGGCATACAATCAGCCCCAGCATTTT.

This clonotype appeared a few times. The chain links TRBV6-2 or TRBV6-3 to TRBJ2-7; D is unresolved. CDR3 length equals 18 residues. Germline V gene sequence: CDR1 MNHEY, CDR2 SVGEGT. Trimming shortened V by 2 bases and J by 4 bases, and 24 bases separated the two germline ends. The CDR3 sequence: CASSYPHLSNSPAYEQYF. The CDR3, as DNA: TGTGCCAGCAGTTACCCACACCTGTCGAACTCTCCCGCGTACGAGCAGTACTTC.

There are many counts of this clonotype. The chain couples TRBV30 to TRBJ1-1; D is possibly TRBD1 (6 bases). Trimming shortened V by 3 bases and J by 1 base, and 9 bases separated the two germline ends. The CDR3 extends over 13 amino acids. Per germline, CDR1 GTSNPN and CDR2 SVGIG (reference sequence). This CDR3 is CAWRKGGNTEAFF. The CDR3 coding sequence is TGTGCCTGGAGGAAGGGGGGGAACACTGAAGCTTTCTTT.

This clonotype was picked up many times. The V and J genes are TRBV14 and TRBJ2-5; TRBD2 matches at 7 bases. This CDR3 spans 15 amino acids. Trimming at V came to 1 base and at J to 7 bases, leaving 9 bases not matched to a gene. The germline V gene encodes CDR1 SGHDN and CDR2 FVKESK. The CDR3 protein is CASSQVTSAKGTQYF. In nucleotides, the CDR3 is TGTGCCAGCAGCCAAGTAACTAGCGCGAAAGGGACCCAGTACTTC.

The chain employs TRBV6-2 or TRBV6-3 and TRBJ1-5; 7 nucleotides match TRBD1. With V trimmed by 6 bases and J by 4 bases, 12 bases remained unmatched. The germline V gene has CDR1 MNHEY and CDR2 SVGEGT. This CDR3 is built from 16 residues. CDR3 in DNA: TGTGCCAGCAGGGACAGGATAACATCGGGGAATCAGCCCCAGCATTTT. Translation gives CASRDRITSGNQPQHF.

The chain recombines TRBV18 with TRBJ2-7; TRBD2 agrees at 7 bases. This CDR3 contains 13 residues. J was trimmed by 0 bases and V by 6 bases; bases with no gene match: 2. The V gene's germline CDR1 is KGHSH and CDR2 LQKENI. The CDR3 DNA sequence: TGTGCCAGCTCCCGGGAGGACTCCTACGAGCAGTACTTC. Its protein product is CASSREDSYEQYF.

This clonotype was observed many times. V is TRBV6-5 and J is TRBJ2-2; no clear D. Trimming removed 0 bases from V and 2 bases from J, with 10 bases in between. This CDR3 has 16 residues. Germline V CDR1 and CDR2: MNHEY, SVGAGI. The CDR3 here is CASSYSPTVNTGELFF. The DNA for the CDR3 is TGTGCCAGCAGTTACTCTCCGACCGTAAACACCGGGGAGCTGTTTTTT.

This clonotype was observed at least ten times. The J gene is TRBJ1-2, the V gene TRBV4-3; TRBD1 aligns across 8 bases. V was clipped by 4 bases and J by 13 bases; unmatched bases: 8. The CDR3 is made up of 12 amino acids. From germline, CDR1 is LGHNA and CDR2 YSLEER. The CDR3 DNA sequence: TGCGCCAGCAGCCCGGGGACAGGCGCCTCCACCTTC. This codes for CASSPGTGASTF.

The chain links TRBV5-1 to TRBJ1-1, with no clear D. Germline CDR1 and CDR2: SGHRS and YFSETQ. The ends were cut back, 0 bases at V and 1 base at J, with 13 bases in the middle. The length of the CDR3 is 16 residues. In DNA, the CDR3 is TGCGCCAGCAGCTTGGAGGTCAGGACGAGGAACACTGAAGCTTTCTTT. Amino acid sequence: CASSLEVRTRNTEAFF.

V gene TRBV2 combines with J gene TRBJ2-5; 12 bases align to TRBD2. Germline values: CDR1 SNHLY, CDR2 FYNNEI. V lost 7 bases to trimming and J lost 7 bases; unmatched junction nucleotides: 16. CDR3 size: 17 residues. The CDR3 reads CASTPPRTSGKGVTQYF. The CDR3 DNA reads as TGTGCCAGCACCCCTCCCAGGACTAGCGGGAAGGGTGTGACCCAGTACTTC.

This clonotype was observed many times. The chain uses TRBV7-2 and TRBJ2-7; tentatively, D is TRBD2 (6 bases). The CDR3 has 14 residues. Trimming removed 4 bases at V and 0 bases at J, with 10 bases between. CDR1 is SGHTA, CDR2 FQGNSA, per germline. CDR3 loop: CASSYRESSYEQYF. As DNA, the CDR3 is TGTGCCAGCAGCTACCGGGAGAGCTCCTACGAGCAGTACTTC.

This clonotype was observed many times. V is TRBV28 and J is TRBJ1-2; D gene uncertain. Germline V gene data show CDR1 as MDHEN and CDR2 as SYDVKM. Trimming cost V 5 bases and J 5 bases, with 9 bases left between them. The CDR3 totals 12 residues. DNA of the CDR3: TGTGCCAGCAGTGAAGACCGGTATGGCTACACCTTC. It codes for CASSEDRYGYTF.

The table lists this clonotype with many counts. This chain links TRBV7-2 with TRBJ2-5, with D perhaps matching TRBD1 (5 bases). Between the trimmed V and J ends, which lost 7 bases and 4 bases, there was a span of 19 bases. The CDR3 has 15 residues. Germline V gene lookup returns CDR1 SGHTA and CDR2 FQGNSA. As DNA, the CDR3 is TGTGCCAGCATCGAAACCTCAGGGTTAGGAGAGACCCAGTACTTC. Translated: CASIETSGLGETQYF.

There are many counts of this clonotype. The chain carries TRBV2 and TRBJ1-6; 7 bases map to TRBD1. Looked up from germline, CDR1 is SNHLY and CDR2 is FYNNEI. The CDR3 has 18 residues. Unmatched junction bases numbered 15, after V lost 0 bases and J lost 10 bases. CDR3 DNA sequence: TGTGCCAGCAGTGAAGCGCTTAGGGGACAGATCATAAGGTCACCCCTCCACTTT. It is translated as CASSEALRGQIIRSPLHF.

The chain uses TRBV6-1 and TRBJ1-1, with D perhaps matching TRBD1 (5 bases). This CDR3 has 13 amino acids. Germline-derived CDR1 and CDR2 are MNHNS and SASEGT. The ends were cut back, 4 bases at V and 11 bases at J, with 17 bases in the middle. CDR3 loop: CASSVQGHGWAFF. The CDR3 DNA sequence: TGTGCCAGCAGTGTGCAGGGCCATGGTTGGGCTTTCTTT.

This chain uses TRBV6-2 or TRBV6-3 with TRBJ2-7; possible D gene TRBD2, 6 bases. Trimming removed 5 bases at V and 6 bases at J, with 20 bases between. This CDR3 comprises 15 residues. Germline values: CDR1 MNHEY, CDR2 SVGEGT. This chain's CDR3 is CASSGSGTEPGEQYF. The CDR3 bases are TGTGCCAGCAGTGGATCCGGGACTGAGCCGGGCGAGCAGTACTTC.

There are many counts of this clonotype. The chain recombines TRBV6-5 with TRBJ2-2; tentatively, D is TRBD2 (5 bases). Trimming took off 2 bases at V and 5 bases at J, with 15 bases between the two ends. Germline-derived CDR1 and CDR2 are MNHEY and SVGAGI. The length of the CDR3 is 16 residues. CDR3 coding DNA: TGTGCCAGCAGTTACCTTAGGGCAGGAGGAACCGGGGAGCTGTTTTTT. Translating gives CASSYLRAGGTGELFF.